These 30 T cell receptor beta chains came from one sample sequenced in a study of breast tumors, draining lymph nodes, adjacent tissues. The lymph nodes were axillary draining lymph nodes from breast cancer patients. TCRdb analysed the multiplex PCR reads with MiXCR anew, one entry per CDR3 protein. The repertoire holds approximately 300,000 distinct CDR3 sequences, with 30% to 35% as singletons. The source material was axillary lymph node tissue. The receptors come from a female donor with breast cancer. Some clones in this sample may be carry-over from other donors' samples.

The chain links TRBV10-3 to TRBJ1-5; D remains ambiguous. Germline assignment: CDR1 ENHRY and CDR2 SYGVKD. Trimming removed 2 bases from V and 2 bases from J, with 7 bases in between. This CDR3 is 14 amino acids long. As DNA, the CDR3 is TGTGCCATCAGTGAGAGGGTGGGCAATCAGCCCCAGCATTTT. Protein: CAISERVGNQPQHF.

This clonotype was seen many times. The J gene is TRBJ2-4, the V gene TRBV2; the D gene could be TRBD1 or TRBD2 (5 bases each). The ends were cut back, 8 bases at V and 5 bases at J, with 7 bases in the middle. Germline V gene lookup returns CDR1 SNHLY and CDR2 FYNNEI. The CDR3 consists of 11 residues. DNA for the CDR3: TGTGCCAGCCGGGGCCAAAACATTCAGTACTTC. As protein: CASRGQNIQYF.

This clonotype was recorded at least ten times. The chain recombines TRBV11-2 with TRBJ2-7; D not certain. The CDR3 extends over 11 amino acids. Trimming pared 5 bases from V and 7 bases from J, leaving 9 bases between. Germline assignment: CDR1 SGHAT and CDR2 FQNNGV. The CDR3 DNA reads as TGTGCCAGCAGCGTGCAGTTGGAGCAGTACTTC. Its protein is CASSVQLEQYF.

This clonotype was counted ten times or more. This chain uses TRBV20-1 with TRBJ1-5; 10 bases are a match to TRBD1. The CDR3 loop spans 15 amino acids. V was pared by 1 base and J by 3 bases, with 3 bases of the junction left unmatched. Per the germline V gene, CDR1 is DFQATT and CDR2 is SNEGSKA (reference sequence). CDR3 residues: CSARGGQGYNQPQHF. CDR3 in DNA: TGCAGTGCTAGAGGGGGACAGGGGTACAATCAGCCCCAGCATTTT.

This clonotype was picked up many times. This rearrangement joins TRBV20-1 to TRBJ2-3; TRBD2 aligns across 7 bases. This CDR3 region has 12 residues. The germline gives CDR1 DFQATT, CDR2 SNEGSKA (reference sequence). With 5 bases clipped from V and 4 bases from J, the junction kept 3 bases outside the gene matches. This CDR3 is CSAPAGSDTQYF. CDR3 DNA: TGCAGTGCTCCAGCGGGGTCAGATACGCAGTATTTT.

This chain joins TRBV29-1 and TRBJ1-2, with a tentative D call TRBD1 (5 bases). This CDR3 comprises 12 residues. The germline V and J ends were trimmed by 0 bases and 6 bases, with 8 bases remaining between them. The V gene's germline CDR1 is SQVTM and CDR2 ANQGSEA. Here the CDR3 reads CSVEEPGNGYTF. The DNA of the CDR3 is TGCAGCGTTGAAGAGCCAGGGAATGGCTACACCTTC.

For this clonotype: A read error may be the cause here, since a much bigger clone is one base away. The rearrangement joins TRBV6-5 to TRBJ2-5; 9 bases map to TRBD2. The CDR3 has 16 residues. Germline V lookup: CDR1 MNHEY, CDR2 SVGAGI. The CDR3 DNA is TGTGCCAGCAGTAAGTCCGCAGCGGGAGGAGTAGAGGCCCAGTACTTC. Encoded protein: CASSKSAAGGVEAQYF.

Details on this clonotype: One base away lies a much larger clone, so this may be a sequencing read error. CDR3 amino acids: CASSVSGTSDYEQHF. CDR3 bases: TGTGCCAGCAGCGTATCCGGGACTAGCGACTACGAGCAGCACTTC. The rearrangement links TRBV9 to TRBJ2-7; 10 positions match TRBD2. This CDR3 region has 15 residues. In germline, CDR1 is SGDLS, CDR2 YYNGEE. Drawing the rest from reference TRBV9 and TRBJ2-7, the complete variable domain is DSGVTQTPKHLITATGQRVTLRCSPRSGDLSVYWYQQSLDQGLQFLIQYYNGEERAKGNILERFSAQQFPDLHSELNLSSLELGDSALYFCASSVSGTSDYEQHFGPGTRLTVT.

This sequence joins TRBV10-3 and TRBJ2-5, with TRBD1 as a possible D gene (5 bases). Per the germline V gene, CDR1 is ENHRY and CDR2 is SYGVKD. Between the trimmed V and J ends, which lost 4 bases and 0 bases, there was a span of 15 bases. This CDR3 is 16 amino acids long. CDR3 loop: CAISARQSDNQETQYF. CDR3 nucleotide sequence: TGTGCCATCAGTGCGCGACAGTCGGACAACCAAGAGACCCAGTACTTC.

This clonotype was picked up one time. The CDR3 DNA is TGTGCCAGCATCAACTACAGGGGTCATGGCACTGAAGCTTTCTTT. Its protein product is CASINYRGHGTEAFF. The genes are TRBV7-2 and TRBJ1-1; 7 nucleotides align to TRBD1. The CDR3 is 15 amino acids. Germline CDR1 is SGHTA and CDR2 is FQGNSA. The ends lost 7 bases at V and 4 bases at J; junction bases unmatched: 12.

This clonotype was detected ten times or more. The rearrangement joins TRBV5-1 to TRBJ2-2; the D gene is possibly TRBD2 (6 bases). The V and J ends lost 0 bases and 4 bases respectively, with 7 bases between them. This CDR3 contains 14 residues. Germline CDR1 SGHRS, CDR2 YFSETQ. The CDR3 is CASSLGGVTGELFF. The CDR3, as DNA: TGCGCCAGCAGCTTGGGCGGGGTCACCGGGGAGCTGTTTTTT.

This clonotype was seen repeatedly, ten times or more. This chain uses TRBV19 with TRBJ1-5; D not resolved. The CDR3 is 15 amino acids. Trimming removed 6 bases from V and 0 bases from J, with 12 bases in between. The germline V gene encodes CDR1 LNHDA and CDR2 SQIVND (reference sequence). The CDR3 reads CASSQTVYSNQPQHF. DNA for the CDR3: TGTGCCAGTAGCCAGACGGTTTATAGCAATCAGCCCCAGCATTTT. Complete variable domain (other parts from reference TRBV19 and TRBJ1-5): DGGITQSPKYLFRKEGQNVTLSCEQNLNHDAMYWYRQDPGQGLRLIYYSQIVNDFQKGDIAEGYSVSREKKESFPLTVTSAQKNPTAFYLCASSQTVYSNQPQHFGDGTRLSIL.

This clonotype was recorded many times. The junction shows a germline mismatch at one end, possibly a read error. The rearrangement joins TRBV7-7 to TRBJ2-2, with D perhaps matching TRBD1 or TRBD2 (5 bases each). In germline, CDR1 is SSHAT, CDR2 FNYEAQ (reference sequence). This CDR3 contains 17 residues. For the CDR3, the DNA is TGTGCTAGCAGCCCCCTGGGACCCAGATCGGGGACCGGGGAGCTGTTTTTT. Its translation is CASSPLGPRSGTGELFF.

This clonotype was counted many times. The chain links TRBV5-6 to TRBJ2-2, with TRBD2 matching 11 bases. CDR1 and CDR2 from the germline V gene are SGHDT and YYEEEE. V was pared by 2 bases and J by 7 bases, with 4 bases of the junction left unmatched. The CDR3 extends over 15 amino acids. The CDR3 DNA sequence: TGTGCCAGCAGCTTTGGTCTAGCGGGAGGCGGGGAGCTGTTTTTT. Translation: CASSFGLAGGGELFF.

In its sample, this clonotype was seen many times. This rearrangement joins TRBV20-1 to TRBJ2-7; 12 nucleotides match TRBD2. The CDR3 sequence is 16 residues long. Germline V gives CDR1 DFQATT, CDR2 SNEGSKA (reference sequence). The trim removed 6 bases at V and 6 bases at J, leaving 15 bases unmatched. The CDR3 DNA sequence: TGCAGTGCCGAGACGCTAGCGGGAGGGTCCGTGGGCGAGCAGTACTTC. Translation gives CSAETLAGGSVGEQYF.

This clonotype was counted between two and nine times. The rearrangement links TRBV28 to TRBJ2-7; 10 bases agree with TRBD2. Germline CDR1 and CDR2: MDHEN and SYDVKM. CDR3 length: 16 residues. V lost 3 bases and J lost 4; bases outside the gene matches: 9. CDR3 region: CASSFRLAGDRYEQYF. The DNA of the CDR3 is TGTGCCAGCAGTTTTCGCCTAGCGGGAGATAGGTACGAGCAGTACTTC.

The chain employs TRBV6-5 and TRBJ1-3, with unresolved D. Trimming removed 6 bases at V and 4 bases at J, with 10 bases between. Germline CDR1 MNHEY, CDR2 SVGAGI. This CDR3 comprises 13 residues. The CDR3 is CASSSGGGNTIYF. CDR3 bases: TGTGCCAGCAGCTCGGGTGGGGGAAACACCATATATTTT.

This clonotype was recorded at least ten times. This chain uses TRBV11-2 with TRBJ2-1; 9 bases agree with TRBD2. CDR1 and CDR2 from the germline V gene are SGHAT and FQNNGV. Trimming at V came to 1 base and at J to 5 bases, leaving 6 bases not matched to a gene. The CDR3 is 16 amino acids. CDR3: CASSLVAREGHNEQFF. CDR3 coding DNA: TGTGCCAGCAGCTTAGTCGCGCGGGAGGGCCACAATGAGCAGTTCTTC.

Concerning this clonotype: This sequence may be a read error, since a much larger clone differs from it by one base. The gene calls are TRBV6-2 or TRBV6-3 and TRBJ2-5; D unresolved. This CDR3 contains 13 residues. The germline V gene encodes CDR1 MNHEY and CDR2 SVGEGT. CDR3 amino acids: CANSYGYQETQYF. CDR3 in DNA: TGTGCCAACAGTTACGGGTACCAAGAGACCCAGTACTTC.

Ten or more counts support this clonotype. The rearrangement joins TRBV12-3 or TRBV12-4 to TRBJ2-1; D perhaps matches TRBD1 (5 bases). With 6 bases removed from V and 8 bases from J, the gap between germline ends came to 23 bases. The CDR3 length is 16 residues. The CDR3 DNA follows: TGTGCCAGCAGCCGATCGGGCGGAATGAAAGGGGATGAGCAGTTCTTC. Amino acid sequence: CASSRSGGMKGDEQFF.

This clonotype was found many times. V and J are TRBV3-1 and TRBJ2-7, with D possibly being TRBD2 (6 bases). Germline V gene sequence: CDR1 LGHDT, CDR2 YNNKEL (reference sequence). V was shortened by 3 bases and J by 5 bases, with 8 bases between the two germline ends. CDR3 size: 12 residues. CDR3 sequence: CASSQEGDEQYF. In nucleotides, the CDR3 is TGTGCCAGCAGCCAGGAGGGCGACGAGCAGTACTTC.

Many counts were recorded for this clonotype. This rearrangement joins TRBV5-5 to TRBJ2-7; 8 bases map to TRBD2. The CDR3 extends over 14 amino acids. The V gene end was trimmed by 2 bases and the J gene end by 2 bases; junction bases not matched to a gene: 3. Germline CDR1 SGHKS, CDR2 YYEKEE (reference sequence). For the CDR3, the DNA is TGTGCCAGCAGCTTTGCGGGAGGAACCTACGAGCAGTACTTC. Encoded protein: CASSFAGGTYEQYF.

This clonotype was seen many times. V is TRBV12-5 and J is TRBJ2-7, with 9 bases identical to TRBD1. The CDR3 is 17 residues long. J was trimmed by 0 bases and V by 7 bases; bases with no gene match: 13. Germline lookup yields CDR1 LGHNT and CDR2 FRNRAP. The CDR3 sequence is CASDPPYRDRDSYEQYF. The CDR3 DNA sequence: TGTGCTAGTGATCCTCCCTACCGGGACAGGGACTCCTACGAGCAGTACTTC.

With respect to this clonotype: No conserved phenylalanine or tryptophan ends this CDR3, so it is likely a read error. The rearrangement joins TRBV10-2 to TRBJ1-3; D gene uncertain. CDR1 WSHSY and CDR2 SAAADI come from the germline V gene. V shed 0 bases and J shed 1 base, with 13 bases lying between them. This CDR3 region has 17 residues. The CDR3 sequence: CASSESGTNPSGNTIYS. Written as DNA, the CDR3 is TGCGCCAGCAGTGAGTCTGGAACCAACCCATCTGGAAACACCATATATTCT.

This clonotype was seen repeatedly, ten times or more. CDR3 sequence (DNA): TGCAGTGCTTTCACAGGGTGGTCTGGCAATCAGCCCCAGCATTTT. Translation gives CSAFTGWSGNQPQHF. The V call is TRBV20-1, the J call TRBJ1-5, with a possible D match to TRBD1 (6 bases). The CDR3 sequence is 15 residues long. The V gene lost 5 bases and the J gene lost 2 bases, with 16 bases spanning the gap. In germline, CDR1 is DFQATT, CDR2 SNEGSKA (reference sequence).

This clonotype was detected a few times. The chain recombines TRBV30 with TRBJ2-5; a weak D match, TRBD2 (5 bases). The V end was cut by 5 bases, the J end by 2 bases, with 18 bases between. The CDR3 is made up of 15 amino acids. The germline V gene has CDR1 GTSNPN and CDR2 SVGIG (reference sequence). DNA for the CDR3: TGTGCCTGGTCCCTAGGTGGCGGGCGGCAAGAGACCCAGTACTTC. Translated, it gives CAWSLGGGRQETQYF.

This clonotype was seen repeatedly, ten times or more. Compared with germline, one end of the junction differs, possibly owing to a read error. CDR3 sequence reads: CASSPGVANTGELFF. CDR3 in DNA: TGTGCTAGCAGCCCAGGGGTAGCGAACACCGGGGAGCTGTTTTTT. The V gene is TRBV7-7, the J gene TRBJ2-2, with D tentatively TRBD1 (6 bases). This CDR3 is 15 amino acids long. Germline loops: CDR1 SSHAT, CDR2 FNYEAQ (reference sequence).

This clonotype was detected ten times or more. The chain employs TRBV20-1 and TRBJ2-7, with TRBD2 matching over 10 bases. The length of the CDR3 is 16 residues. Germline V lookup: CDR1 DFQATT, CDR2 SNEGSKA (reference sequence). V was pared by 0 bases and J by 4 bases, with 9 bases of the junction left unmatched. CDR3 loop: CSARDKTGTSVYEQYF. CDR3 DNA: TGCAGTGCTAGAGACAAAACCGGGACTAGCGTATACGAGCAGTACTTC.

This clonotype was recorded many times. The chain couples TRBV6-2 or TRBV6-3 to TRBJ2-5; 8 positions agree with TRBD1. The CDR3 has 15 residues. Germline values: CDR1 MNHEY, CDR2 SVGEGT. The trim removed 5 bases at V and 2 bases at J, leaving 7 bases unmatched. CDR3 residues: CASSRTGFVQETQYF. The CDR3 region has the DNA TGTGCCAGCAGTCGGACAGGGTTTGTACAAGAGACCCAGTACTTC.

The J gene is TRBJ1-1, the V gene TRBV7-3; no reliable D call. CDR1 is SGHTA and CDR2 is FQGTGA in the germline V gene. The germline V and J ends were trimmed by 2 bases and 3 bases, with 7 bases remaining between them. The CDR3 length is 13 residues. This chain's CDR3 is CASSLWPDTEAFF. The CDR3 DNA sequence: TGTGCCAGCAGCTTATGGCCTGACACTGAAGCTTTCTTT. The full variable domain, in which reference TRBV7-3 and TRBJ1-1 provide the parts outside the CDR3, is GAGVSQTPSNKVTEKGKYVELRCDPISGHTALYWYRQSLGQGPEFLIYFQGTGAADDSGLPNDRFFAVRPEGSVSTLKIQRTERGDSAVYLCASSLWPDTEAFFGQGTRLTVV.